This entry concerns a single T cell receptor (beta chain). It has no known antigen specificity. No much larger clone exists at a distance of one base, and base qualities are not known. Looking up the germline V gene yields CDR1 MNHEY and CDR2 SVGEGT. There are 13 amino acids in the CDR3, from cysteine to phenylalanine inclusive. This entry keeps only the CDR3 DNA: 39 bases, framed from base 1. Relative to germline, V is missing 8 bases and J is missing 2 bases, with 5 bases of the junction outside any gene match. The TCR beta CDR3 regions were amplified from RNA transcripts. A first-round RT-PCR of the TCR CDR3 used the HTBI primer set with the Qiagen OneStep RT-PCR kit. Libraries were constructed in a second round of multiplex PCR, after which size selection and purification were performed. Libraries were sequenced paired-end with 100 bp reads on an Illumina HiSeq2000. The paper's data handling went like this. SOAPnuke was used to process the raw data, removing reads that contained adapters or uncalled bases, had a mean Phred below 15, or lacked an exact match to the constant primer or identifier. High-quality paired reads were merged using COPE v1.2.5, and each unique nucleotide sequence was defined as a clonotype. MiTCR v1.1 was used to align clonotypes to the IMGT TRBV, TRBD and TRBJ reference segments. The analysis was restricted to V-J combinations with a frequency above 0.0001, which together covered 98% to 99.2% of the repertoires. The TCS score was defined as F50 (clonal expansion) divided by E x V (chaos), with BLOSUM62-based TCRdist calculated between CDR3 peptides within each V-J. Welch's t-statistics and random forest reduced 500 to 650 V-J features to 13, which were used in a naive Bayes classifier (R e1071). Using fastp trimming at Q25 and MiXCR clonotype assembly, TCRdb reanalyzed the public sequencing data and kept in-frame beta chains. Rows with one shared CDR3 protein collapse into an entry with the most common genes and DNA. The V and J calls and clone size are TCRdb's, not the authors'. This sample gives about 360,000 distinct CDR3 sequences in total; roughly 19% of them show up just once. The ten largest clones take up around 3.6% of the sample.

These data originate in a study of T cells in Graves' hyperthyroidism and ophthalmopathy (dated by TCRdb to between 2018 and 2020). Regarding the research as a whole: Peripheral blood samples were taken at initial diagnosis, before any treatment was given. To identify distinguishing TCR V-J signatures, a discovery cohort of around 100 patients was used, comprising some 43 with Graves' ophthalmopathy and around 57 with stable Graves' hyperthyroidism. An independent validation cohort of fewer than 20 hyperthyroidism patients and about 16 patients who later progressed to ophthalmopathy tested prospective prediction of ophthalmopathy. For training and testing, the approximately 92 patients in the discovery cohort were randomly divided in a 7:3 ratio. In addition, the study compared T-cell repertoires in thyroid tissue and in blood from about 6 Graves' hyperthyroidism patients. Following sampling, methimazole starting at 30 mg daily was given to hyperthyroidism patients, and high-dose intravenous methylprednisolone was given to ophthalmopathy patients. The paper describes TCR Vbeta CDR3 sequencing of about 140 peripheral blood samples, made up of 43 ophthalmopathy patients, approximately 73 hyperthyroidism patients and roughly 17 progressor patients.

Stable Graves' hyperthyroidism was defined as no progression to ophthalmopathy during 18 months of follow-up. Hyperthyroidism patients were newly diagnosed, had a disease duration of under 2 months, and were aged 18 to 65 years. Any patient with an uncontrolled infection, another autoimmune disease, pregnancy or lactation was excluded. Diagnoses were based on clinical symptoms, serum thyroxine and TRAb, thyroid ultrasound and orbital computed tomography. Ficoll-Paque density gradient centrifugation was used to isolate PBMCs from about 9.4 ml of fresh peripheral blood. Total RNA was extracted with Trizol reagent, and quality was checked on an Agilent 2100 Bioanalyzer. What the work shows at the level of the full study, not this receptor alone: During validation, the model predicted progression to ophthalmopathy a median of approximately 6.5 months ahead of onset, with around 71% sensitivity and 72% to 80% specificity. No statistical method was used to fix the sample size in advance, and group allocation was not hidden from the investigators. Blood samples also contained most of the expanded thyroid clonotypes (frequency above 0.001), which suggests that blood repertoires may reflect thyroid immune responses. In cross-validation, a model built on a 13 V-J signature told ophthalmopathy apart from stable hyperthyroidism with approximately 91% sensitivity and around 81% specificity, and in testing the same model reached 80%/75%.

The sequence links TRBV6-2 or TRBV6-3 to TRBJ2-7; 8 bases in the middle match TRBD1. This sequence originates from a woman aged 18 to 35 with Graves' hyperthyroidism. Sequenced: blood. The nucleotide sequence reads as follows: TGTGCCAGCCTGACAGGGGTGACCTACGAGCAGTACTTC. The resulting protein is CASLTGVTYEQYF.